The source of this TCR beta chain is a study of blood T cell repertoires in COVID-19. Study-level background: PBMCs, B-cell-depleted T cells, or T cells provided the cDNA or gDNA that made up the material.

This clone was observed many times. Trimming cost V 1 base and J 6 bases; bases outside gene matches: 5. The CDR3 contains 14 residues. Germline V CDR1 and CDR2: SGHDT, YYEEEE. Those who participated ranged in age from roughly 18 to 89 years and resided in about two dozen US areas. Under the authors' procedure: Using reference gene primer amplification, nucleated cell counts were estimated. TCRdb keeps only in-frame clones here, not all; method: immunoSEQ multiplex PCR. V and J calls and clone size are as listed in that table; D and trimming were resolved from the DNA. This sample has 200,000 to 300,000 clones, with 86% found just once.

Sequenced input: PBMCs or T cells enriched from blood (not recorded which). The clonotype was recovered from a woman aged 18-29 years who had recovered from COVID-19. The chain combines TRBV5-6 with TRBJ2-7; 9 bases match TRBD1. This chain's CDR3 is CASSLSGTGREQYF. The CDR3, as DNA: TGTGCCAGCAGCTTGAGTGGGACAGGGCGCGAGCAGTACTTC.